These 9 T cell receptor beta chains share one sample of origin, sequenced in a study of human T cells and chemical hapten exposure. Indicated time point: pre-sensitization, week 0. The treatment was: therapeutic diphenylcyclopropenone sensitization with weekly scalp DPC. TCRdb redid the calling of the RACE reads with MiXCR, one entry per CDR3 protein. This table holds 80,000 to 95,000 distinct CDR3 sequences, 8% to 10% found once. Sample: whole blood, taken in connection with sensitization to the hapten diphenylcyclopropenone (DPC). All receptors derive from a woman aged 40 to 50 with alopecia areata. Some clones in this sample may be carry-over from other donors' samples.

This clonotype was counted between two and nine times. V usage is TRBV10-3 and J usage is TRBJ2-3; the D is unclear. Germline V gene data show CDR1 as ENHRY and CDR2 as SYGVKD. CDR3 length: 12 residues. V shed 6 bases and J shed 9 bases, with 13 bases lying between them. CDR3: CAIRTQAGTQYF. In nucleotides, the CDR3 is TGTGCCATCAGAACGCAAGCAGGCACGCAGTATTTT.

This clonotype showed up many times. This chain joins TRBV7-3 and TRBJ1-6, with no clear D. The ends were cut back, 3 bases at V and 4 bases at J, with 1 base in the middle. Germline lookup yields CDR1 SGHTA and CDR2 FQGTGA. This CDR3 has 12 residues. The CDR3 sequence is CASSFYNSPLHF. For the CDR3, the DNA is TGTGCCAGCAGCTTTTATAATTCACCCCTCCACTTT.

The chain combines TRBV7-2 with TRBJ1-3, with a weak D call TRBD1 (6 bases). Germline V CDR1 and CDR2: SGHTA, FQGNSA. V was shortened by 1 base and J by 4 bases, with 11 bases between the two germline ends. The CDR3 has 15 residues. The CDR3 loop is CASSLVGTGGNTIYF. The CDR3 bases are TGTGCCAGCAGCTTAGTGGGTACAGGGGGAAACACCATATATTTT.

This clonotype was recorded a few times. The V and J genes are TRBV3-1 and TRBJ1-1; D not resolved. This CDR3 is built from 13 residues. Germline CDR1 LGHDT, CDR2 YNNKEL (reference sequence). V gave up 1 base and J gave up 4 bases, with 7 bases separating them. CDR3 residues: CASSQVEGTEAFF. The CDR3, as DNA: TGTGCCAGCAGCCAAGTTGAGGGCACTGAAGCTTTCTTT.

The chain has TRBV4-1 and TRBJ2-2; 10 nucleotides agree with TRBD2. CDR1 and CDR2 from the germline V gene are MGHRA and YSYEKL. V shed 0 bases and J 5 bases; nucleotides not matched to a gene: 9. The CDR3 consists of 18 residues. CDR3 sequence (DNA): TGCGCCAGCAGCCAAGATACCCTAGCGGGGGAGCGGACCGGGGAGCTGTTTTTT. Its protein product is CASSQDTLAGERTGELFF.

This clonotype showed up many times. V and J are TRBV3-1 and TRBJ2-5; D is unclear. This CDR3 has 13 residues. Germline V lookup: CDR1 LGHDT, CDR2 YNNKEL (reference sequence). V gave up 3 bases and J gave up 0 bases, with 5 bases separating them. The CDR3 DNA reads as TGTGCCAGCAGCCACCACAACCAAGAGACCCAGTACTTC. It encodes CASSHHNQETQYF.

This clonotype was observed a handful of times. The gene calls are TRBV5-5 and TRBJ1-5; D not certain. The germline V gene encodes CDR1 SGHKS and CDR2 YYEKEE (reference sequence). The CDR3 consists of 14 residues. V shed 5 bases and J shed 3 bases, with 12 bases lying between them. Here the CDR3 reads CASRSGLVNQPQHF. For the CDR3, the DNA is TGTGCCAGCAGATCCGGGCTGGTCAATCAGCCCCAGCATTTT.

The V call is TRBV30, the J call TRBJ2-3; no reliable D call. This CDR3 contains 16 residues. Trimming shortened V by 2 bases and J by 4 bases, and 19 bases separated the two germline ends. Germline assignment: CDR1 GTSNPN and CDR2 SVGIG (reference sequence). CDR3 protein: CAWSRLVTSRSDTQYF. CDR3 DNA: TGTGCCTGGAGTCGCCTCGTAACTTCCAGATCAGATACGCAGTATTTT.

There are a few counts of this clonotype. The J gene is TRBJ2-7, the V gene TRBV3-2; whether TRBD1, the table's D call, matches the DNA was not checked. TRBV3-2 is an annotated pseudogene. The CDR3 totals 16 residues. This CDR3 reads CASSPLIATGLYEQYF. The CDR3 nucleotides are TGTGCCAGCAGCCCACTTATAGCTACAGGACTCTACGAGCAGTACTTC.